The entry that follows covers one TCR beta chain sequence. Sampled while nominally healthy, donors likely had unrecorded immune exposures. Vbeta (60) and Jbeta (13) primers were used in the PCR. Sequencing was performed with immunoSEQ multiplex PCR; in TCRdb, only in-frame clones are kept and a portion is missing. The repertoire includes roughly 100,000 clones, roughly 78% of them detected once, and approximately 3% sits in the top ten. The CDR3 sequence is 13 residues long. The germline gives CDR1 SGHRS, CDR2 YFSETQ. The trim removed 7 bases at V and 7 bases at J, leaving 1 base unmatched. This sample stems from a study of cytomegalovirus exposure and HLA in healthy donors.

This clonotype was obtained from a woman aged 40 to 50 in good health and CMV-seronegative. The sequenced sample was PBMCs. This sequence joins TRBV5-1 and TRBJ2-1, with 14 nucleotides matching TRBD2. The DNA of the CDR3 is TGCGCCAGCCGACTAGCGGGGGGGAATGAGCAGTTCTTC. Encoded protein: CASRLAGGNEQFF.